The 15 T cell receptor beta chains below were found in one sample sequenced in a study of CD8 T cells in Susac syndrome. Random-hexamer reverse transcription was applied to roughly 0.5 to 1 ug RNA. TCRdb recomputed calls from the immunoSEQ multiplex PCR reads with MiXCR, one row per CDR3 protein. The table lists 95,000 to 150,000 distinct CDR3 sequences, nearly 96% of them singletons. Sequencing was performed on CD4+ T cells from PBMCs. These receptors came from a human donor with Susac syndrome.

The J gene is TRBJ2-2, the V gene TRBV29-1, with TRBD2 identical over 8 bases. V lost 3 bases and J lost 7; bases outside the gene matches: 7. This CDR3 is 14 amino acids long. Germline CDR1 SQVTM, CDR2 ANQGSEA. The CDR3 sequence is CSVDSGARIGELFF. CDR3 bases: TGCAGCGTTGATAGCGGGGCTCGAATCGGGGAGCTGTTTTTT.

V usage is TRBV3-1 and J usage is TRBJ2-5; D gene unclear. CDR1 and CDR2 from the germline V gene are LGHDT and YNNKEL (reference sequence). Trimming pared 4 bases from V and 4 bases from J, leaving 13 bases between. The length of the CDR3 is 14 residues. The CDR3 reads CASSPPTVGETQYF. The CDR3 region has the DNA TGTGCCAGCAGCCCTCCGACGGTGGGAGAGACCCAGTACTTC.

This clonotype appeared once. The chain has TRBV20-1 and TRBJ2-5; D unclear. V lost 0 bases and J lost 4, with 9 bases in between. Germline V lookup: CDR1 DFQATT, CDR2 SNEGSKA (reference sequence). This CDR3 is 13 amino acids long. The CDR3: CSARDPRGETQYF. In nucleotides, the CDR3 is TGCAGTGCTAGAGATCCTAGAGGAGAGACCCAGTACTTC.

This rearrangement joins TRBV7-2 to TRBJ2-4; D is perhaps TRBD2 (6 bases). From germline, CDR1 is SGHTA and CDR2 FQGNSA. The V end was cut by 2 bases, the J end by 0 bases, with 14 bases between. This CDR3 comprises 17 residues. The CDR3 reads CASSLLGGALAKNIQYF. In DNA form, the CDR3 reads TGTGCCAGCAGCTTACTTGGAGGGGCTCTAGCCAAAAACATTCAGTACTTC.

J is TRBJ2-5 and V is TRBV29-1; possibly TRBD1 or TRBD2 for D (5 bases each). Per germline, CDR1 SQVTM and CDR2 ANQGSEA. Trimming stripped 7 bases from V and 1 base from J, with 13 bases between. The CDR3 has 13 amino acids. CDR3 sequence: CSASWGIQETQYF. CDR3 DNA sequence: TGCAGCGCAAGTTGGGGGATCCAAGAGACCCAGTACTTC.

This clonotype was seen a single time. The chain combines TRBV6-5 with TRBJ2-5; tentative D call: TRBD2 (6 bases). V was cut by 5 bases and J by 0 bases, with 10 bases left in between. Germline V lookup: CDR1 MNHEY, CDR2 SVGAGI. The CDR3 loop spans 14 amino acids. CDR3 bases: TGTGCCAGCAGTCCCCGCGGGGACCAAGAGACCCAGTACTTC. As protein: CASSPRGDQETQYF.

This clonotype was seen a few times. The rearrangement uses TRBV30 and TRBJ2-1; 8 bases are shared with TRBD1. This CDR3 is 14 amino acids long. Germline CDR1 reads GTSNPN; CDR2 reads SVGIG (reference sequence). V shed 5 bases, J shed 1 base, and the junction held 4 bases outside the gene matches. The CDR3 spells CAWANRGSYNEQFF. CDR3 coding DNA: TGTGCCTGGGCTAACAGGGGGTCCTACAATGAGCAGTTCTTC.

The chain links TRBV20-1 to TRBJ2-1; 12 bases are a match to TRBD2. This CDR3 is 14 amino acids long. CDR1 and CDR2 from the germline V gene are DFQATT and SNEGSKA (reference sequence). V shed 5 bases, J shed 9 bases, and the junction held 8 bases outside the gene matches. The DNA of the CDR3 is TGCAGTGCTGAACGACTAGCGGGAGAAACTGAGCAGTTCTTC. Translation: CSAERLAGETEQFF.

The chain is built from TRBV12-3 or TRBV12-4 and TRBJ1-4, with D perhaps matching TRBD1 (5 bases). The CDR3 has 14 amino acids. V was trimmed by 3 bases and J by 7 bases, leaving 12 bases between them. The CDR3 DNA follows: TGTGCCAGCAGTTTCTGGGGGTCTGGTGAAAAACTGTTTTTT. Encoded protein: CASSFWGSGEKLFF.

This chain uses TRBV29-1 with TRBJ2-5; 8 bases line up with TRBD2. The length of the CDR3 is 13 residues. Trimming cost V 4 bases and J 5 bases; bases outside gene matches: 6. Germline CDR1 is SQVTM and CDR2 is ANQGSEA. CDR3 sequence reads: CSVVPGGVETQYF. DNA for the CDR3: TGCAGCGTTGTACCGGGAGGGGTGGAGACCCAGTACTTC.

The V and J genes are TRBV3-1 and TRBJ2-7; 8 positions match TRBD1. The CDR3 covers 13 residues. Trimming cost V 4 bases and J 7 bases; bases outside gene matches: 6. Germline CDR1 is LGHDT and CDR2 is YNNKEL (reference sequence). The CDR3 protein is CASSLRTGREQYF. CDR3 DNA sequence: TGTGCCAGCAGCCTGAGGACAGGGAGAGAGCAGTACTTC.

The CDR3 DNA is TGTGCCACCAGCACTGACAGCAATGAGCAGTTCTTC. The encoded protein is CATSTDSNEQFF. This chain joins TRBV15 and TRBJ2-1; a weak D match, TRBD1 (5 bases). Trimming removed 4 bases from V and 6 bases from J, with 7 bases in between. Germline V gives CDR1 LNHNV, CDR2 YYDKDF (reference sequence). The CDR3 is 12 amino acids.

The CDR3 here is CASSLPPGMNTEAFF. DNA for the CDR3: TGTGCCAGCAGCTTACCCCCGGGGATGAACACTGAAGCTTTCTTT. This chain joins TRBV7-2 and TRBJ1-1; D ambiguous. V was pared by 2 bases and J by 0 bases, with 10 bases between. The CDR3 has 15 amino acids. The germline gives CDR1 SGHTA, CDR2 FQGNSA.

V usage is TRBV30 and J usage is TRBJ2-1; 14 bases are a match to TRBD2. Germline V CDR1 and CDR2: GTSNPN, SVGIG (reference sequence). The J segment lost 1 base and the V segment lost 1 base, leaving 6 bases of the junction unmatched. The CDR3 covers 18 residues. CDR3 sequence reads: CAWSATSGRAGSYNEQFF. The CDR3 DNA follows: TGTGCCTGGAGTGCGACTAGCGGGAGGGCCGGTTCCTACAATGAGCAGTTCTTC.

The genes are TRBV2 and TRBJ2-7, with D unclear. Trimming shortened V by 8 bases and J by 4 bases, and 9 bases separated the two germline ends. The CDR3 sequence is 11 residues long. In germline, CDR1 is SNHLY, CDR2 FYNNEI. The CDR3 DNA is TGTGCCAGCTTCAATTGGTACGAGCAGTACTTC. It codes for CASFNWYEQYF.